This is a list of T cell receptor beta chains from one sample in a study of cytomegalovirus exposure and HLA in healthy donors. Clones were sequenced by immunoSEQ multiplex PCR, and TCRdb holds only the in-frame ones, with some missing. The sample holds over 85,000 clones, roughly four fifths seen once. Sequencing was performed on PBMCs. These receptors originate from a man aged 25 to 40 in good health and CMV-seronegative. The CDR3 runs from the conserved cysteine through the conserved F or W. D genes are given only for firm matches. Expanded clones are given a class, and other clones once, few, many or no size at all.

j_call: TRBJ1-2
d_call: TRBD1
v_call: TRBV5-1
clone_size: -
cdr3_nt: TGCGCCAGCAGCATACAACAGGGGGCTAACTATGGCTACACCTTC
cdr3_aa: CASSIQQGANYGYTF

j_call: TRBJ2-3
d_call: -
v_call: TRBV5-1
clone_size: few
cdr3_nt: TGCGCCAGCAGCTTGCCCGGGTCCGATACGCAGTATTTT
cdr3_aa: CASSLPGSDTQYF

j_call: TRBJ2-7
d_call: TRBD2
v_call: TRBV6-5
clone_size: few
cdr3_nt: TGTGCCAGCAGTTACGGCCTAGCGGCTGGCTACGAGCAGTACTTC
cdr3_aa: CASSYGLAAGYEQYF

j_call: TRBJ1-2
d_call: -
v_call: TRBV5-4
clone_size: -
cdr3_nt: TGTGCCAGCAGCTCCAAGACAGAATGGGCCTACACCTTC
cdr3_aa: CASSSKTEWAYTF

j_call: TRBJ1-1
d_call: -
v_call: TRBV7-9
clone_size: -
cdr3_nt: TGTGCCAGCAGCTTCACAGGGTACGCGAACACTGAAGCTTTCTTT
cdr3_aa: CASSFTGYANTEAFF

j_call: TRBJ1-1
d_call: -
v_call: TRBV10-3
clone_size: -
cdr3_nt: TGTGCCATCAGGAGGGGGAACTCTGAAGCTTTCTTT
cdr3_aa: CAIRRGNSEAFF

j_call: TRBJ1-4
d_call: -
v_call: TRBV2
clone_size: few
cdr3_nt: TGTGCCAGCAGTGAAAATGGGGCAGGGGCTGAAAAACTGTTTTTT
cdr3_aa: CASSENGAGAEKLFF

j_call: TRBJ1-1
d_call: TRBD1
v_call: TRBV18
clone_size: few
cdr3_nt: TGTGCCAGCTCTGGGACAGGGGGCAGGAACACTGAAGCTTTCTTT
cdr3_aa: CASSGTGGRNTEAFF

j_call: TRBJ1-4
d_call: TRBD1
v_call: TRBV18
clone_size: once
cdr3_nt: TGTGCCAGCTCATCATACAGGGGGCAAGAAGAAAAACTGTTTTTT
cdr3_aa: CASSSYRGQEEKLFF

j_call: TRBJ2-3
d_call: -
v_call: TRBV6-1
clone_size: -
cdr3_nt: TGTGCCAGCTCCCTACAGGGCAAGAGCACAGATACGCAGTATTTT
cdr3_aa: CASSLQGKSTDTQYF

j_call: TRBJ1-2
d_call: TRBD1
v_call: TRBV7-3
clone_size: -
cdr3_nt: TGTGCCAGCAGCTTGTCCCGACAGGGAGGCTATGGCTACACCTTC
cdr3_aa: CASSLSRQGGYGYTF

j_call: TRBJ1-1
d_call: -
v_call: TRBV15
clone_size: -
cdr3_nt: TGTGCCACCAGCAGAGCCGGAACAGACCGTGAAGCTTTCTTT
cdr3_aa: CATSRAGTDREAFF

j_call: TRBJ1-1
d_call: -
v_call: TRBV7-9
clone_size: -
cdr3_nt: TGTGCCAGCAGCTTAACGAGTGAGGTGAGAGCTTTCTTT
cdr3_aa: CASSLTSEVRAFF

j_call: TRBJ1-2
d_call: -
v_call: TRBV6-5
clone_size: -
cdr3_nt: TGTGCCAGCAGTTACTCGGGGGGCTATGGCTACACCTTC
cdr3_aa: CASSYSGGYGYTF

j_call: TRBJ2-2
d_call: TRBD1
v_call: TRBV7-3
clone_size: -
cdr3_nt: TGTGCCAGCAGCTTATCCAGGACGTCTTATACGACAGGGGAAGCCGGGGAGCTGTTTTTT
cdr3_aa: CASSLSRTSYTTGEAGELFF

j_call: TRBJ2-7
d_call: -
v_call: TRBV19
clone_size: -
cdr3_nt: TGTGCCAGTAGAGACAGGTTCAGCTCCTACGAGCAGTACTTC
cdr3_aa: CASRDRFSSYEQYF

j_call: TRBJ1-6
d_call: TRBD1
v_call: TRBV7-6
clone_size: -
cdr3_nt: TGTGCCAGCAGCATACAGGGGGCGGAGAATTCACCCCTCCACTTT
cdr3_aa: CASSIQGAENSPLHF

j_call: TRBJ2-1
d_call: TRBD1
v_call: TRBV27
clone_size: -
cdr3_nt: TGTGCCAGCAAGGAGCAGGGGGTTACCTACAATGAGCAGTTCTTC
cdr3_aa: CASKEQGVTYNEQFF

j_call: TRBJ1-2
d_call: TRBD1
v_call: TRBV2
clone_size: -
cdr3_nt: TGTGCCAGCAGTGGTGGACAGGGTAGGAATGGCTACACCTTC
cdr3_aa: CASSGGQGRNGYTF

j_call: TRBJ1-6
d_call: TRBD1
v_call: TRBV9
clone_size: -
cdr3_nt: TGTGCCAGCAGCCGGGACAGGGGAGACTCACCCCTCCACTTT
cdr3_aa: CASSRDRGDSPLHF

j_call: TRBJ2-1
d_call: -
v_call: TRBV4-3
clone_size: -
cdr3_nt: TGCGCCAGCAGCCAAGATGTATGGGGGGTGTACAATGAGCAGTTCTTC
cdr3_aa: CASSQDVWGVYNEQFF

j_call: TRBJ2-2
d_call: -
v_call: TRBV4-1
clone_size: once
cdr3_nt: TGCGCCAGCAGCCCTCATCTAGGCGGTGACACCGGGGAGCTGTTTTTT
cdr3_aa: CASSPHLGGDTGELFF

j_call: TRBJ1-3
d_call: -
v_call: TRBV4-2
clone_size: -
cdr3_nt: TGTGCCAGCAGCCAAGGGTGGAGCATCTCTGGAAACACCATATATTTT
cdr3_aa: CASSQGWSISGNTIYF

j_call: TRBJ1-2
d_call: TRBD1
v_call: TRBV9
clone_size: -
cdr3_nt: TGTGCCAGCAGCAAAGAACAGGGGAGCTACACCTTC
cdr3_aa: CASSKEQGSYTF

j_call: TRBJ2-5
d_call: TRBD1
v_call: TRBV6-1
clone_size: -
cdr3_nt: TGTGCCAGCAGTGGGGACAGATTAGCCCGGGGGACCCAGTACTTC
cdr3_aa: CASSGDRLARGTQYF

j_call: TRBJ2-2
d_call: -
v_call: TRBV7-9
clone_size: -
cdr3_nt: TGTGCCAGCAGCTATAGTGTCGGGGAGCTGTTTTTT
cdr3_aa: CASSYSVGELFF

j_call: TRBJ2-7
d_call: -
v_call: TRBV9
clone_size: -
cdr3_nt: TGTGCCAGCAGCGTTTACGGGACACCCGGGGACGAGCAGTACTTC
cdr3_aa: CASSVYGTPGDEQYF

j_call: TRBJ2-7
d_call: TRBD2
v_call: TRBV2
clone_size: -
cdr3_nt: TGTGCCAGCAGCGGGACTAGCGGGGTCGAGCAGTACTTC
cdr3_aa: CASSGTSGVEQYF

j_call: TRBJ1-2
d_call: TRBD1
v_call: TRBV2
clone_size: -
cdr3_nt: TGTGCCAGCAGTGCCGAGGGGGCCAACTATGGCTACACCTTC
cdr3_aa: CASSAEGANYGYTF

j_call: TRBJ1-1
d_call: -
v_call: TRBV15
clone_size: -
cdr3_nt: TGTGCCACCAGCAGAGAAAGTATGAGGGGGGCTTTCTTT
cdr3_aa: CATSRESMRGAFF

j_call: TRBJ1-5
d_call: -
v_call: TRBV18
clone_size: few
cdr3_nt: TGTGCCAGCTCACCTCGGGGAAGCAATCAGCCCCAGCATTTT
cdr3_aa: CASSPRGSNQPQHF

j_call: TRBJ2-1
d_call: -
v_call: TRBV5-1
clone_size: -
cdr3_nt: TGCGCCAGCAGCTTGGAATCCTCTCTGACATCCTACAATGAGCAGTTCTTC
cdr3_aa: CASSLESSLTSYNEQFF